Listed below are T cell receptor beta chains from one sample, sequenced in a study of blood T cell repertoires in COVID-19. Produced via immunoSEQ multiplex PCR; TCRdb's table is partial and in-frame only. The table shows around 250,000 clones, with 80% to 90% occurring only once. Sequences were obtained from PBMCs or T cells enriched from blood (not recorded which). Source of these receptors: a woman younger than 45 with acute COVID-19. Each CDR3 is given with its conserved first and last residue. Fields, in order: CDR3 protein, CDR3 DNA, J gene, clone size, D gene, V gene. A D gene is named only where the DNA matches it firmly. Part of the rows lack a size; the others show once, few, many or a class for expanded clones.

cdr3_aa: CASSLDQRASTDTQYF; cdr3_nt: TGTGCCAGCAGCTTAGATCAGCGGGCTAGCACAGATACGCAGTATTTT; j_call: TRBJ2-3; clone_size: once; d_call: .; v_call: TRBV11-2
cdr3_aa: CASSQDGTDYVGRDPLHF; cdr3_nt: TGTGCCAGCAGCCAAGATGGGACAGACTATGTCGGTCGTGATCCCCTCCACTTT; j_call: TRBJ1-6; clone_size: few; d_call: TRBD1; v_call: TRBV14
cdr3_aa: CAISDGTGDPEAFF; cdr3_nt: TGTGCCATCAGTGACGGGACAGGGGACCCTGAAGCTTTCTTT; j_call: TRBJ1-1; clone_size: once; d_call: TRBD1; v_call: TRBV10-3
cdr3_aa: CASSYAGDGYNEQFF; cdr3_nt: TGTGCCAGCAGCTACGCGGGAGACGGCTACAATGAGCAGTTCTTC; j_call: TRBJ2-1; clone_size: .; d_call: TRBD2; v_call: TRBV28
cdr3_aa: CASSSMATGRGGYTF; cdr3_nt: TGTGCCAGCAGCTCCATGGCTACAGGGCGTGGGGGCTACACCTTC; j_call: TRBJ1-2; clone_size: .; d_call: .; v_call: TRBV27
cdr3_aa: CASGPWGQEVRYF; cdr3_nt: TGTGCCAGCGGCCCTTGGGGCCAAGAAGTTCGGTACTTC; j_call: TRBJ2-5; clone_size: .; d_call: .; v_call: TRBV6-5
cdr3_aa: CASSPRQASSYEQYF; cdr3_nt: TGTGCCAGCAGTCCGCGACAGGCCAGCTCCTACGAGCAGTACTTC; j_call: TRBJ2-7; clone_size: .; d_call: .; v_call: TRBV6-5
cdr3_aa: CASTLGGQGNEQFF; cdr3_nt: TGTGCCAGTACCCTGGGTGGACAGGGTAATGAGCAGTTCTTC; j_call: TRBJ2-1; clone_size: .; d_call: TRBD1; v_call: TRBV19
cdr3_aa: CASSPGGGYNEQFF; cdr3_nt: TGTGCCAGCAGCCCTGGGGGAGGATACAATGAGCAGTTCTTC; j_call: TRBJ2-1; clone_size: .; d_call: .; v_call: TRBV5-6
cdr3_aa: CASVVTGLNEKLFF; cdr3_nt: TGTGCCAGCGTAGTGACAGGGCTTAATGAAAAACTGTTTTTT; j_call: TRBJ1-4; clone_size: .; d_call: TRBD1; v_call: TRBV6-5
cdr3_aa: CASAATGGYNEQFF; cdr3_nt: TGCGCCAGCGCAGCGACCGGGGGCTACAATGAGCAGTTCTTC; j_call: TRBJ2-1; clone_size: .; d_call: .; v_call: TRBV10-2